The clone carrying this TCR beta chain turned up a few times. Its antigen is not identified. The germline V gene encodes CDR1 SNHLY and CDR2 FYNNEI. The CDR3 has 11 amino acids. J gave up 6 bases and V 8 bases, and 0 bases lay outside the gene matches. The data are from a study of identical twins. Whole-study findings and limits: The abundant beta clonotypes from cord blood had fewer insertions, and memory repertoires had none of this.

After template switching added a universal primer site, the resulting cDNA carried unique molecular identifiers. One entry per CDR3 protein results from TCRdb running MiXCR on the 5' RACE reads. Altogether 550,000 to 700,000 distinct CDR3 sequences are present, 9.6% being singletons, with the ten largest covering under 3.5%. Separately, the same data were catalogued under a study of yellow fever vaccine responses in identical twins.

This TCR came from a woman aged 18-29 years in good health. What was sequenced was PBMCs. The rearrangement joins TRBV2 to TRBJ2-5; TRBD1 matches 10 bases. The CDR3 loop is CASDRGQTQYF. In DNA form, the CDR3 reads TGTGCCAGCGACAGGGGGCAGACCCAGTACTTC.